This passage covers 24 T cell receptor beta chains from one sample sequenced in a study of T-cell memory formation after mild COVID-19. TCRdb used MiXCR to reprocess the 5' RACE reads, holding one entry per CDR3 protein. The sample contains 400,000 to 500,000 distinct CDR3 sequences, about 20% of which appear only once. Sequencing was done on a sample of PBMCs or a T cell subset sorted from them (not recorded which). Receptors originate from a man in his late teens or twenties who had mild COVID-19 (a few samples of this study predate the infection). Cell type and time point are not known.

The chain recombines TRBV19 with TRBJ1-2; TRBD1 might be the D (5 bases). Germline CDR1 and CDR2: LNHDA and SQIVND (reference sequence). Trimming stripped 9 bases from V and 4 bases from J, with 15 bases between. CDR3 length equals 13 residues. In DNA form, the CDR3 reads TGTGCCAGCAACAGGAGAAGGGGCTATGGCTACACCTTC. This gives the protein CASNRRRGYGYTF.

This clonotype was detected a few times. The genes are TRBV28 and TRBJ2-1, with TRBD2 as a possible D gene (6 bases). The V end was cut by 3 bases, the J end by 5 bases, with 14 bases between. This CDR3 region has 15 residues. CDR1 and CDR2 (germline): MDHEN, SYDVKM. CDR3 nucleotide sequence: TGTGCCAGCAGTTTCGGCGCGGGGATAAACAATGAGCAGTTCTTC. Translated: CASSFGAGINNEQFF. Together with reference TRBV28 and TRBJ2-1, the CDR3 gives the full variable domain: DVKVTQSSRYLVKRTGEKVFLECVQDMDHENMFWYRQDPGLGLRLIYFSYDVKMKEKGDIPEGYSVSREKKERFSLILESASTNQTSMYLCASSFGAGINNEQFFGPGTRLTVL.

The chain recombines TRBV7-3 with TRBJ2-3, with D possibly being TRBD1 or TRBD2 (6 bases each). Between the trimmed V and J ends, which lost 1 base and 6 bases, there was a span of 14 bases. The CDR3 totals 15 residues. The germline V gene encodes CDR1 SGHTA and CDR2 FQGTGA. CDR3 in amino acids: CASSLIGGQGDTQYF. The DNA of the CDR3 is TGTGCCAGCAGCTTAATTGGGGGGCAGGGTGATACGCAGTATTTT.

This clonotype has only a few counts. The chain recombines TRBV6-2 or TRBV6-3 with TRBJ2-4, with TRBD1 as a possible D gene (6 bases). Looked up from germline, CDR1 is MNHEY and CDR2 is SVGEGT. The V gene lost 6 bases and the J gene lost 0 bases, with 12 bases spanning the gap. There are 15 residues in the CDR3. CDR3 sequence reads: CASSYGQLAKNIQYF. The CDR3 DNA sequence: TGTGCCAGCAGCTACGGACAGTTAGCCAAAAACATTCAGTACTTC.

This chain joins TRBV7-9 and TRBJ2-5; the D gene could be TRBD1 or TRBD2 (5 bases each). The CDR3 runs to 16 residues. Per the germline V gene, CDR1 is SEHNR and CDR2 is FQNEAQ (reference sequence). V lost 3 bases and J lost 1, with 15 bases in between. CDR3 amino acids: CASSFSPSGLQETQYF. The CDR3 coding sequence is TGTGCCAGCAGCTTTTCCCCGTCGGGGCTCCAAGAGACCCAGTACTTC.

The rearrangement uses TRBV5-6 and TRBJ1-4; 7 positions agree with TRBD1. This CDR3 is 18 amino acids long. Trimming at V came to 3 bases and at J to 0 bases, leaving 11 bases not matched to a gene. Germline V gene sequence: CDR1 SGHDT, CDR2 YYEEEE. The CDR3 region is CASSWGTADPTTNEKLFF. CDR3 nucleotide sequence: TGTGCCAGCAGCTGGGGGACAGCCGACCCCACAACTAATGAAAAACTGTTTTTT.

Ten or more counts support this clonotype. J is TRBJ2-3 and V is TRBV5-1; D possibly uses TRBD1 or TRBD2 (5 bases each). Trimming left V 0 bases short and J 9 bases short, with 14 bases between. The germline V gene has CDR1 SGHRS and CDR2 YFSETQ. The CDR3 has 14 amino acids. The CDR3 bases are TGCGCCAGCAGCTTGGGGGCCCGGGGCGACACGCAGTATTTT. It is translated as CASSLGARGDTQYF.

This clonotype was seen repeatedly, ten times or more. The chain employs TRBV7-3 and TRBJ2-5, with no clear D. V shed 6 bases and J shed 0 bases, with 11 bases lying between them. CDR3 length equals 14 residues. Looked up from germline, CDR1 is SGHTA and CDR2 is FQGTGA. CDR3 amino acids: CASSPNGYQETQYF. In nucleotides, the CDR3 is TGTGCCAGCAGTCCAAATGGGTACCAAGAGACCCAGTACTTC.

This clonotype has a count of ten or more. V usage is TRBV12-3 or TRBV12-4 and J usage is TRBJ1-2; D perhaps matches TRBD1 (6 bases). Trimming pared 6 bases from V and 1 base from J, leaving 15 bases between. The CDR3 has 15 residues. The CDR3 is CASSSRGAHNYGYTF. The CDR3 nucleotides are TGTGCCAGCAGCAGTCGGGGGGCGCATAACTATGGCTACACCTTC.

This chain connects TRBV15 to TRBJ2-7; D unclear. V was clipped by 8 bases and J by 0 bases, with 11 bases between them. CDR1 LNHNV and CDR2 YYDKDF come from the germline V gene (reference sequence). CDR3 size: 13 residues. The chain's CDR3 is CATSVSSSYEQYF. The DNA of the CDR3 is TGTGCCACCTCGGTCAGCAGCTCCTACGAGCAGTACTTC.

CDR3 bases: TGTGCCAGCAGTTACGAGGTGGGGAAAGGCGCGGATACGCAGTATTTT. This codes for CASSYEVGKGADTQYF. This chain uses TRBV6-2 or TRBV6-3 with TRBJ2-3; no firm D call. Germline V gene data show CDR1 as MNHEY and CDR2 as SVGEGT. V was trimmed by 2 bases and J by 6 bases, leaving 18 bases between them. CDR3 length: 16 residues.

This clonotype was detected ten times or more. V gene TRBV7-9 combines with J gene TRBJ1-5; D is uncertain. This CDR3 is 16 amino acids long. From germline, CDR1 is SEHNR and CDR2 FQNEAQ (reference sequence). Trimming stripped 2 bases from V and 0 bases from J, with 11 bases between. The DNA for the CDR3 is TGTGCCAGCAGCTTAAGCGGGTTCCATAGCAATCAGCCCCAGCATTTT. Amino acids: CASSLSGFHSNQPQHF.

This clonotype was counted ten times or more. The chain joins TRBV12-3 or TRBV12-4 to TRBJ2-2, with a possible D match to TRBD2 (6 bases). Trimming removed 6 bases at V and 2 bases at J, with 10 bases between. The CDR3 spans 14 residues. CDR3 nucleotides: TGTGCCAGCAGCCTCGGACTAAACACCGGGGAGCTGTTTTTT. This sequence encodes CASSLGLNTGELFF.

This clonotype was observed a few times. This sequence joins TRBV5-1 and TRBJ2-3; 9 bases fit TRBD1. Per the germline V gene, CDR1 is SGHRS and CDR2 is YFSETQ. With V trimmed by 4 bases and J by 6 bases, 12 bases remained unmatched. The CDR3 totals 16 residues. CDR3 DNA sequence: TGCGCCAGCAGCCCCTACCGACAGGGGGAGTCGGATACGCAGTATTTT. This translates into CASSPYRQGESDTQYF.

The chain is built from TRBV20-1 and TRBJ2-3; D is undetermined. Looked up from germline, CDR1 is DFQATT and CDR2 is SNEGSKA (reference sequence). This CDR3 comprises 11 residues. V was trimmed by 3 bases and J by 4 bases, leaving 5 bases between them. For the CDR3, the DNA is TGCAGTGCTAGCCACGCAGATACGCAGTATTTT. It yields the protein CSASHADTQYF.

Comments on this clonotype: A much larger clone differs by one base, so this may be a read error. The chain couples TRBV24-1 to TRBJ2-7; D gene ambiguous. The CDR3 spans 11 residues. V was clipped by 3 bases and J by 3 bases, with 2 bases between them. Germline V gene lookup returns CDR1 KGHDR and CDR2 SFDVKD. The CDR3 is CATSDNYEQYF. Written as DNA, the CDR3 is TGTGCCACCAGTGATAACTACGAGCAGTACTTC.

In this sample, this clonotype turned up a few times. The gene calls are TRBV15 and TRBJ1-5; possibly TRBD1 for D (6 bases). Trimming took off 7 bases at V and 0 bases at J, with 10 bases between the two ends. Germline-derived CDR1 and CDR2 are LNHNV and YYDKDF (reference sequence). The CDR3 has 14 residues. In DNA form, the CDR3 reads TGTGCCACCAATGGACAGTATAGCAATCAGCCCCAGCATTTT. Translating it yields CATNGQYSNQPQHF. The full variable domain, with the rest looked up from reference TRBV15 and TRBJ1-5, is DAMVIQNPRYQVTQFGKPVTLSCSQTLNHNVMYWYQQKSSQAPKLLFHYYDKDFNNEADTPDNFQSRRPNTSFCFLDIRSPGLGDTAMYLCATNGQYSNQPQHFGDGTRLSIL.

The chain couples TRBV28 to TRBJ1-1; D not certain. The CDR3 spans 14 residues. V gave up 2 bases and J gave up 0 bases, with 7 bases separating them. Germline V gene lookup returns CDR1 MDHEN and CDR2 SYDVKM. CDR3 protein: CASSLTQLNTEAFF. In nucleotides, the CDR3 is TGTGCCAGCAGTTTAACTCAGCTGAACACTGAAGCTTTCTTT.

V gene TRBV25-1 combines with J gene TRBJ2-1, with D perhaps given as TRBD1 or TRBD2 (6 bases each). The CDR3 is 13 amino acids. The germline V gene has CDR1 MGHDK and CDR2 SYGVNS. V lost 4 bases and J 5 bases, leaving 9 bases between the germline ends. The CDR3 DNA reads as TGTGCCAGCAGTGCGGGGGCAAACAATGAGCAGTTCTTC. It translates to CASSAGANNEQFF.

The chain recombines TRBV5-1 with TRBJ2-7; D remains ambiguous. V lost 4 bases and J lost 1, with 12 bases in between. This CDR3 is 14 amino acids long. Germline V lookup: CDR1 SGHRS, CDR2 YFSETQ. The CDR3 sequence is CASSTSTRSYEQYF. The CDR3 DNA follows: TGCGCCAGCAGCACCTCGACCCGGTCCTACGAGCAGTACTTC. Filled out from reference TRBV5-1 and TRBJ2-7, the complete variable domain reads KAGVTQTPRYLIKTRGQQVTLSCSPISGHRSVSWYQQTPGQGLQFLFEYFSETQRNKGNFPGRFSGRQFSNSRSEMNVSTLELGDSALYLCASSTSTRSYEQYFGPGTRLTVT.

The chain carries TRBV10-1 and TRBJ2-1; perhaps TRBD1 as D (5 bases). The CDR3 loop spans 16 amino acids. Germline lookup yields CDR1 WNHNN and CDR2 SYGVQD (reference sequence). Trimming shortened V by 1 base and J by 0 bases, and 10 bases separated the two germline ends. The DNA of the CDR3 is TGCGCCAGCAGTGAGTTAACAGGTATCTCCTACAATGAGCAGTTCTTC. This encodes CASSELTGISYNEQFF.

This clonotype was counted only a few times. The CDR3 loop is CASSKTGGHTGELFF. In DNA form, the CDR3 reads TGCGCCAGCAGCAAGACAGGGGGCCACACCGGGGAGCTGTTTTTT. The chain joins TRBV5-1 to TRBJ2-2, with TRBD1 matching over 10 bases. V shed 4 bases and J 3 bases; nucleotides not matched to a gene: 3. Germline-derived CDR1 and CDR2 are SGHRS and YFSETQ. The CDR3 length is 15 residues.

The rearrangement uses TRBV30 and TRBJ1-1; D is undetermined. Germline lookup yields CDR1 GTSNPN and CDR2 SVGIG (reference sequence). The CDR3 length is 11 residues. V gave up 4 bases and J gave up 7 bases, with 10 bases separating them. The CDR3 sequence is CAWTSANEAFF. The CDR3 DNA reads as TGTGCCTGGACCTCGGCGAATGAAGCTTTCTTT.

This clonotype was seen a few times. V is TRBV11-2 and J is TRBJ2-7; 9 bases line up with TRBD2. The CDR3 covers 17 residues. V was clipped by 1 base and J by 3 bases; unmatched bases: 10. In germline, CDR1 is SGHAT, CDR2 FQNNGV. The CDR3 loop is CASSLVEGGGDNYEQYV. CDR3 bases: TGTGCCAGCAGCTTAGTAGAGGGCGGGGGGGACAACTACGAGCAGTACGTC.